This T cell receptor beta chain was obtained from a study of cytomegalovirus exposure and HLA in healthy donors. Study information: Per a later analysis, the approximately 690 first-cohort and some 130 validation repertoires shared one platform.

Data came from immunoSEQ multiplex PCR; TCRdb stores just in-frame clones and leaves some out. The sample carries approximately 76,000 clones, roughly 94% recorded once. The donors belonged to the approximately 120-subject validation cohort, separate from the approximately 700-subject first cohort. This CDR3 spans 13 amino acids. The germline gives CDR1 SEHNR, CDR2 FQNEAQ (reference sequence). V was trimmed by 4 bases and J by 0 bases, leaving 6 bases between them. The chain couples TRBV7-9 to TRBJ1-1; D uncertain. Sequencing was done on a sample of PBMCs. The sequence was collected from a woman aged 18-29 years in good health and CMV-seropositive. CDR3 DNA sequence: TGTGCCAGCAGCTCCACAGTGAACACTGAAGCTTTCTTT. This gives the protein CASSSTVNTEAFF.